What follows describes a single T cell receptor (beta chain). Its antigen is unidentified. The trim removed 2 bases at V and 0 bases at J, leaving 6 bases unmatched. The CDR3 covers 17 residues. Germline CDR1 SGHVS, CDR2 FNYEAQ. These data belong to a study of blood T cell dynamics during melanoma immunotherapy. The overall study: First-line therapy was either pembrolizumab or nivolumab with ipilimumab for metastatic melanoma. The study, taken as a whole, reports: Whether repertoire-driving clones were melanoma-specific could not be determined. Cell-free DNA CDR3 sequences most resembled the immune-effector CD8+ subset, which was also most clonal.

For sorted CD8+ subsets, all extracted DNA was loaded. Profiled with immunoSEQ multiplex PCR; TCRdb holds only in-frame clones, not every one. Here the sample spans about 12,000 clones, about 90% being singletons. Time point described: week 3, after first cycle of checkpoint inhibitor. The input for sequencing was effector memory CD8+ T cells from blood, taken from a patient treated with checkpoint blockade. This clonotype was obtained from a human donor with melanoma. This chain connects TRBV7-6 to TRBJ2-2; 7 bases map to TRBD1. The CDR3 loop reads CASSLQNRGTNTGELFF. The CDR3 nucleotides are TGTGCCAGCAGCTTACAAAACAGGGGTACGAACACCGGGGAGCTGTTTTTT.